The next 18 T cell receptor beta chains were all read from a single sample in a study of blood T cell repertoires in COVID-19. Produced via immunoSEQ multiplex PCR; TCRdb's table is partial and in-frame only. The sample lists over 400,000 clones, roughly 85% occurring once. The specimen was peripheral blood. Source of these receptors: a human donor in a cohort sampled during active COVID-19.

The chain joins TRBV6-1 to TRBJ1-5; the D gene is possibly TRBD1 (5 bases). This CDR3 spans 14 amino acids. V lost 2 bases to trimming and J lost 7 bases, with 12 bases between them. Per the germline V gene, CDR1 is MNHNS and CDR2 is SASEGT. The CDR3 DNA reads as TGTGCCAGCAGTGAAACGGGGGGAGGGCAGCCCCAGCATTTT. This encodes CASSETGGGQPQHF.

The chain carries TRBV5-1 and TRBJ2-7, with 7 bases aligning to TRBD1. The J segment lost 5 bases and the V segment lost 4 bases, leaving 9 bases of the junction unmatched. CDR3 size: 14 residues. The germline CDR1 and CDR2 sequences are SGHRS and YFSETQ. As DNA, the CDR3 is TGCGCCAGCAGCCTGACAGGGATTAGGGACGAGCAGTACTTC. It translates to CASSLTGIRDEQYF.

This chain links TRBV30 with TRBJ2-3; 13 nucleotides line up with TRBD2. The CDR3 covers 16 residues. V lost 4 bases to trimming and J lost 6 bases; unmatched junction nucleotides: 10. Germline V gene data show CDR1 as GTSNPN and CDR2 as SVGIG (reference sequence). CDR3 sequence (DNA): TGTGCCTGGACCCAAGGACTAGCGGGAGACTCGGATACGCAGTATTTT. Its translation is CAWTQGLAGDSDTQYF.

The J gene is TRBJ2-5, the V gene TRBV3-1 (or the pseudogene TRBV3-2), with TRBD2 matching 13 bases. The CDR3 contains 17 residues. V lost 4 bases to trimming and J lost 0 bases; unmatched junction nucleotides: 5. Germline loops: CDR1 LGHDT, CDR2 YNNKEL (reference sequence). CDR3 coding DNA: TGTGCCAGCAGCCCCCGACTAGCGGGAGGTTACCAAGAGACCCAGTACTTC. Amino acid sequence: CASSPRLAGGYQETQYF.

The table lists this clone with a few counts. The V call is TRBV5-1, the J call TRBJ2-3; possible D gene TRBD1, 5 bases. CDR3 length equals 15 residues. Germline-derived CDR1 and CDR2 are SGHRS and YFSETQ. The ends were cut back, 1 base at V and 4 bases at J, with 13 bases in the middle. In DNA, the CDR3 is TGCGCCAGCAGCTTGAGGGGCGTTGAGGCAGATACGCAGTATTTT. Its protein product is CASSLRGVEADTQYF. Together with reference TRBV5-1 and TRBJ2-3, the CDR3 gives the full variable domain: KAGVTQTPRYLIKTRGQQVTLSCSPISGHRSVSWYQQTPGQGLQFLFEYFSETQRNKGNFPGRFSGRQFSNSRSEMNVSTLELGDSALYLCASSLRGVEADTQYFGPGTRLTVL.

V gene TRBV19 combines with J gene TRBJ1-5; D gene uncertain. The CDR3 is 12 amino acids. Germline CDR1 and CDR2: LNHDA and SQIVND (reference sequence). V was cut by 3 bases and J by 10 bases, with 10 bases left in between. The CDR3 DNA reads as TGTGCCAGTAGTATCCACAAGAATCCCCAGCATTTT. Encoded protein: CASSIHKNPQHF. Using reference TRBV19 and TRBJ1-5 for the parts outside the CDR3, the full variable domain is DGGITQSPKYLFRKEGQNVTLSCEQNLNHDAMYWYRQDPGQGLRLIYYSQIVNDFQKGDIAEGYSVSREKKESFPLTVTSAQKNPTAFYLCASSIHKNPQHFGDGTRLSIL.

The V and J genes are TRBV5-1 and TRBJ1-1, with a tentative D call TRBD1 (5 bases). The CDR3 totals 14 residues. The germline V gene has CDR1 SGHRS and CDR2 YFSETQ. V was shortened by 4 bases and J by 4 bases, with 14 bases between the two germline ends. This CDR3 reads CASSIPGGGTEAFF. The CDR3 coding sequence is TGCGCCAGCAGCATCCCGGGGGGAGGCACTGAAGCTTTCTTT. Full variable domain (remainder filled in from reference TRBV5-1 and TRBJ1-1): KAGVTQTPRYLIKTRGQQVTLSCSPISGHRSVSWYQQTPGQGLQFLFEYFSETQRNKGNFPGRFSGRQFSNSRSEMNVSTLELGDSALYLCASSIPGGGTEAFFGQGTRLTVV.

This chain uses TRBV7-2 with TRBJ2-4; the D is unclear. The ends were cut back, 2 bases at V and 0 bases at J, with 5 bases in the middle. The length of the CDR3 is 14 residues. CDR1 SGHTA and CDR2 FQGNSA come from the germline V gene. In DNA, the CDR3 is TGTGCCAGCAGCTTACTAATAGCCAAAAACATTCAGTACTTC. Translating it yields CASSLLIAKNIQYF.

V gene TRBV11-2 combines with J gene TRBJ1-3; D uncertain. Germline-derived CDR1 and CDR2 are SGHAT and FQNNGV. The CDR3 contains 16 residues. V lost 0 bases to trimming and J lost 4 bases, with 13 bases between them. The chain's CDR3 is CASSLDHGVYGNTIYF. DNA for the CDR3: TGTGCCAGCAGCTTAGATCACGGGGTTTACGGAAACACCATATATTTT.

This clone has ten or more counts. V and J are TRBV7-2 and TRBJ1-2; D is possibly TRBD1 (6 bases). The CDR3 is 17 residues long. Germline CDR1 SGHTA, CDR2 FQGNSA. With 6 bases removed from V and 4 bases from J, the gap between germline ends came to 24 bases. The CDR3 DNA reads TGTGCCAGCAGACCCGGACCGGGACACAGCCAAGTCTATGGCTACACCTTC. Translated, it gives CASRPGPGHSQVYGYTF.

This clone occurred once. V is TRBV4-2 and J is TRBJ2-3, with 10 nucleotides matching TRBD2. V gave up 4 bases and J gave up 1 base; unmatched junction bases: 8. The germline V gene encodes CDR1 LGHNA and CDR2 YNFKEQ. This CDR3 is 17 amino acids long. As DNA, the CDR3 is TGTGCCAGCAGCCCCGAGGGGACTAGCGCCCGCACAGATACGCAGTATTTT. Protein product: CASSPEGTSARTDTQYF.

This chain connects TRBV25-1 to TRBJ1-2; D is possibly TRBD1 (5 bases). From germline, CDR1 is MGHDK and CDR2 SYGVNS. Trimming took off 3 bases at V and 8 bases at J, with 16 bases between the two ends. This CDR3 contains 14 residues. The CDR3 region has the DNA TGTGCCAGCAGTGACGGGACTATCCCCCGCGGCTACACCTTC. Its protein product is CASSDGTIPRGYTF.

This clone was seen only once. The CDR3 spells CASSQLSGVPGNTIYF. CDR3 coding DNA: TGTGCCAGCAGCCAATTATCCGGGGTGCCTGGAAACACCATATATTTT. The rearrangement links TRBV14 to TRBJ1-3, with D hard to call. This CDR3 contains 16 residues. Trimming cost V 2 bases and J 2 bases, with 13 bases left between them. Looked up from germline, CDR1 is SGHDN and CDR2 is FVKESK.

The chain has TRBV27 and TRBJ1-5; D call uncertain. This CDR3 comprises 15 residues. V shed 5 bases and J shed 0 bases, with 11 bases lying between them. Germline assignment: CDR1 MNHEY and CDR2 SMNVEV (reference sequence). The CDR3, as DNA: TGTGCCAGCAGTACCCCGGGGAATAGCAATCAGCCCCAGCATTTT. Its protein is CASSTPGNSNQPQHF.

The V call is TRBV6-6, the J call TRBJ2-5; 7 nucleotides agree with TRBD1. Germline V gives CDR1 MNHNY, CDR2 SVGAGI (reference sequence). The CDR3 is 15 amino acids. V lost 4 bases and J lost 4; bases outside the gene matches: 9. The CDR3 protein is CASSFFLQGRETQYF. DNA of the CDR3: TGTGCCAGCAGTTTTTTCCTACAGGGGCGAGAGACCCAGTACTTC.

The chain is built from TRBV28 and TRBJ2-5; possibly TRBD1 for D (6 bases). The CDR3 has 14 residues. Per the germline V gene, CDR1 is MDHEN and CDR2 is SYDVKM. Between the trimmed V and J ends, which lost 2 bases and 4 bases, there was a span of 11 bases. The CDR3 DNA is TGTGCCAGCAGTTTAGGGACAAAGGGAGAGACCCAGTACTTC. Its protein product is CASSLGTKGETQYF. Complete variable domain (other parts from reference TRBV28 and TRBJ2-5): DVKVTQSSRYLVKRTGEKVFLECVQDMDHENMFWYRQDPGLGLRLIYFSYDVKMKEKGDIPEGYSVSREKKERFSLILESASTNQTSMYLCASSLGTKGETQYFGPGTRLLVL.

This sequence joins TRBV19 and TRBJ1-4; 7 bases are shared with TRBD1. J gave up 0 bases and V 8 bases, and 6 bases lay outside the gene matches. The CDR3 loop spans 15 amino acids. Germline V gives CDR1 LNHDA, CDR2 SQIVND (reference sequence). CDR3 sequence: CASRGQAATNEKLFF. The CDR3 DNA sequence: TGTGCCAGTCGCGGACAGGCCGCAACTAATGAAAAACTGTTTTTT.

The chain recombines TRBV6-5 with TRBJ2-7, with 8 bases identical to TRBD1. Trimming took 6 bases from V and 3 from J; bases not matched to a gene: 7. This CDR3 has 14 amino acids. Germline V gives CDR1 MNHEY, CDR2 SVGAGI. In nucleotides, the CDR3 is TGTGCCAGCAGCTCTGGACAGGGATTCTACGAGCAGTACTTC. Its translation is CASSSGQGFYEQYF.